The 26 T cell receptor beta chains below all came from one sample that was sequenced in a study of T cells in Graves' hyperthyroidism and ophthalmopathy. Amplified TCR beta CDR3 regions derived from RNA transcripts. HTBI primers were the set used in a first-round RT-PCR of the TCR CDR3. Using its own MiXCR run on the multiplex PCR reads, TCRdb lists one record per CDR3 protein. The table lists about 610,000 distinct CDR3 sequences, roughly 15% of them singletons. Sequenced sample: blood. All receptors derive from a woman in her thirties or forties with Graves' ophthalmopathy.

The chain joins TRBV20-1 to TRBJ2-2; 11 nucleotides match TRBD2. The CDR3 consists of 15 residues. With 7 bases clipped from V and 7 bases from J, the junction kept 11 bases outside the gene matches. Germline CDR1 reads DFQATT; CDR2 reads SNEGSKA (reference sequence). CDR3 DNA: TGCAGTGGCAGAACTAGCGGGAGATTCGGCGGGGAGCTGTTTTTT. Translated: CSGRTSGRFGGELFF.

V usage is TRBV15 and J usage is TRBJ2-5; no clear D gene. In germline, CDR1 is LNHNV, CDR2 YYDKDF (reference sequence). The length of the CDR3 is 18 residues. Trimming left V 0 bases short and J 1 base short, with 18 bases between. This CDR3 is CATSREAPARYLQETQYF. In DNA, the CDR3 is TGTGCCACCAGCAGAGAGGCCCCGGCTCGCTACCTCCAAGAGACCCAGTACTTC.

This chain connects TRBV28 to TRBJ2-1; tentative D call: TRBD1 (6 bases). Germline-derived CDR1 and CDR2 are MDHEN and SYDVKM. This CDR3 spans 15 amino acids. V was shortened by 4 bases and J by 5 bases, with 15 bases between the two germline ends. CDR3 region: CASSSQGNRHNEQFF. CDR3 nucleotide sequence: TGTGCCAGCAGTTCACAGGGCAACCGACACAATGAGCAGTTCTTC.

This clonotype was picked up a small number of times. The V call is TRBV3-1, the J call TRBJ1-3; D ambiguous. V was cut by 4 bases and J by 0 bases, with 10 bases left in between. Germline CDR1 reads LGHDT; CDR2 reads YNNKEL (reference sequence). This CDR3 has 15 amino acids. CDR3 nucleotides: TGTGCCAGCAGCCTTCTCCGGAGCTCTGGAAACACCATATATTTT. It is translated as CASSLLRSSGNTIYF.

At least ten counts were recorded for this clonotype. V is TRBV6-7 and J is TRBJ2-7; 8 nucleotides match TRBD2. TRBV6-7 is identified as an open reading frame with a role that is uncertain. This CDR3 is built from 15 residues. The J segment lost 6 bases and the V segment lost 0 bases, leaving 7 bases of the junction unmatched. Here the CDR3 DNA reads TGTGCCAGCAGTTACTCGGCGACTAGCGTGGTCGAGCAGTACTTC. This sequence encodes CASSYSATSVVEQYF.

This rearrangement joins TRBV7-9 to TRBJ2-1; 7 nucleotides align to TRBD2. V dropped 7 bases and J dropped 6; count of bases not matched to a gene: 18. CDR3 size: 17 residues. The germline gives CDR1 SEHNR, CDR2 FQNEAQ (reference sequence). Here the CDR3 reads CASNPRLGTKNSNEQFF. In DNA form, the CDR3 reads TGTGCCAGCAACCCCCGGCTCGGGACTAAAAACAGCAATGAGCAGTTCTTC.

This clonotype was counted many times. The CDR3 bases are TGTGCCAGCAGCTTAGGAGGTGGGGGGCTTTCAGAGGACCAGTACTTC. This gives the protein CASSLGGGGLSEDQYF. The chain combines TRBV7-2 with TRBJ2-5; perhaps D is TRBD1 or TRBD2 (6 bases each). V was shortened by 1 base and J by 10 bases, with 22 bases between the two germline ends. Germline-derived CDR1 and CDR2 are SGHTA and FQGNSA. The CDR3 contains 16 residues.

V gene TRBV20-1 combines with J gene TRBJ2-5; 12 nucleotides match TRBD2. The ends lost 4 bases at V and 3 bases at J; junction bases unmatched: 12. The CDR3 loop spans 17 amino acids. Germline V CDR1 and CDR2: DFQATT, SNEGSKA (reference sequence). CDR3 region: CSAIKDPGLAGKETQYF. DNA of the CDR3: TGCAGTGCTATCAAGGACCCCGGACTAGCGGGGAAAGAGACCCAGTACTTC.

CDR3 DNA: TGTGCCAGCAGCTCCCGGACCGAGGGTAATGGCTACACCTTC. Translated, it gives CASSSRTEGNGYTF. The chain couples TRBV28 to TRBJ1-2; no definite D call. CDR3 size: 14 residues. Looked up from germline, CDR1 is MDHEN and CDR2 is SYDVKM. V was clipped by 6 bases and J by 6 bases, with 17 bases between them.

This clonotype has more than one count but fewer than ten. DNA of the CDR3: TGTGCCAGCAGCCCAGGACTAGTTTCCAATGAGCAGTTCTTC. Protein: CASSPGLVSNEQFF. V usage is TRBV7-8 and J usage is TRBJ2-1, with 7 bases aligning to TRBD2. This CDR3 is built from 14 residues. With V trimmed by 5 bases and J by 6 bases, 7 bases remained unmatched. CDR1 and CDR2 from the germline V gene are SGHVS and FQNEAQ.

The V call is TRBV20-1, the J call TRBJ2-5; D gene unclear. V was trimmed by 3 bases and J by 5 bases, leaving 7 bases between them. This CDR3 is 11 amino acids long. Germline values: CDR1 DFQATT, CDR2 SNEGSKA (reference sequence). CDR3 in amino acids: CSARRKETQYF. DNA for the CDR3: TGCAGTGCTAGGCGGAAGGAGACCCAGTACTTC.

This clonotype was seen more than once but under ten times. The V call is TRBV20-1, the J call TRBJ1-5; 7 bases agree with TRBD1. The CDR3 runs 15 residues. V shed 1 base, J shed 7 bases, and the junction held 10 bases outside the gene matches. Germline V gene lookup returns CDR1 DFQATT and CDR2 SNEGSKA (reference sequence). CDR3 loop: CSARVGTAPRQPQHF. The CDR3 DNA is TGCAGTGCTAGAGTCGGGACAGCCCCCAGGCAGCCCCAGCATTTT.

This clonotype was detected many times. The V and J genes are TRBV11-2 and TRBJ2-5; D ambiguous. The length of the CDR3 is 11 residues. The V gene lost 5 bases and the J gene lost 7 bases, with 8 bases spanning the gap. Per germline, CDR1 SGHAT and CDR2 FQNNGV. CDR3 amino acids: CASSPPGTQYF. The CDR3 DNA follows: TGTGCCAGCAGCCCGCCCGGGACCCAGTACTTC.

There are many counts of this clonotype. The chain employs TRBV5-1 and TRBJ1-1, with 7 bases fitting TRBD1. Losses at the gene ends were 2 bases for V and 4 bases for J; bases not matched to a gene: 2. The CDR3 runs 13 residues. Germline V gives CDR1 SGHRS, CDR2 YFSETQ. CDR3 DNA sequence: TGCGCCAGCAGCTTTACAGGGGCCACTGAAGCTTTCTTT. This sequence encodes CASSFTGATEAFF.

This clonotype showed up many times. The rearrangement joins TRBV7-9 to TRBJ2-5; unclear D gene. The length of the CDR3 is 12 residues. Trimming took off 6 bases at V and 5 bases at J, with 10 bases between the two ends. Looked up from germline, CDR1 is SEHNR and CDR2 is FQNEAQ (reference sequence). The CDR3 coding sequence is TGTGCCAGCAGTGGTACGGCTGAGACCCAGTACTTC. It encodes CASSGTAETQYF.

This clonotype appeared many times. The V gene is TRBV30, the J gene TRBJ2-1; 7 bases match TRBD1. The CDR3 length is 12 residues. J lost 7 bases, V lost 4 bases, and 4 bases had no gene match. Germline assignment: CDR1 GTSNPN and CDR2 SVGIG (reference sequence). The CDR3 DNA follows: TGTGCCTGGAAGGGCAGGGGGAATGAGCAGTTCTTC. It specifies CAWKGRGNEQFF.

This clonotype was counted many times. This chain joins TRBV2 and TRBJ2-4, with 11 bases fitting TRBD1. Trimming cost V 2 bases and J 3 bases; bases outside gene matches: 15. Germline lookup yields CDR1 SNHLY and CDR2 FYNNEI. CDR3 length: 20 amino acids. The CDR3 here is CASSELSGQGAPVGKNIQYF. CDR3 DNA sequence: TGTGCCAGCAGTGAACTATCCGGACAGGGGGCACCTGTCGGCAAAAACATTCAGTACTTC.

This clonotype was seen many times. The chain is built from TRBV3-1 and TRBJ2-3; no firm D call. The germline V gene encodes CDR1 LGHDT and CDR2 YNNKEL (reference sequence). The V end lost 0 bases, the J end lost 1 base, and 8 bases lay between the germline ends. The CDR3 runs 15 residues. DNA of the CDR3: TGTGCCAGCAGCCAAGATCCCGCGCGCACAGATACGCAGTATTTT. Its protein product is CASSQDPARTDTQYF.

This clonotype has a count of ten or more. V usage is TRBV2 and J usage is TRBJ2-7; maybe TRBD2 (5 bases). V lost 7 bases, J lost 4 bases, and 17 bases lay in between. The CDR3 has 14 amino acids. Germline CDR1 and CDR2: SNHLY and FYNNEI. In DNA form, the CDR3 reads TGTGCCAGCAAGTCTAGCCATACCCAGTACGAGCAGTACTTC. Encoded protein: CASKSSHTQYEQYF. Together with reference TRBV2 and TRBJ2-7, the CDR3 gives the full variable domain: EPEVTQTPSHQVTQMGQEVILRCVPISNHLYFYWYRQILGQKVEFLVSFYNNEISEKSEIFDDQFSVERPDGSNFTLKIRSTKLEDSAMYFCASKSSHTQYEQYFGPGTRLTVT.

The table lists this clonotype with many counts. The J gene is TRBJ1-1, the V gene TRBV18; weak D call: TRBD1 (5 bases). CDR1 and CDR2 from the germline V gene are KGHSH and LQKENI. V was cut by 2 bases and J by 7 bases, with 20 bases left in between. CDR3 length equals 16 residues. The CDR3 reads CASSPNLGRGHFEAFF. Here the CDR3 DNA reads TGTGCCAGCTCACCAAATCTGGGGCGGGGCCACTTTGAAGCTTTCTTT.

This clonotype was found a few times. J is TRBJ1-1 and V is TRBV4-2, with D perhaps matching TRBD1 (6 bases). The CDR3 has 14 residues. Trimming cost V 1 base and J 4 bases, with 10 bases left between them. CDR1 and CDR2 from the germline V gene are LGHNA and YNFKEQ. CDR3 sequence reads: CASSQGRGATEAFF. The CDR3 bases are TGTGCCAGCAGCCAAGGACGGGGGGCCACTGAAGCTTTCTTT.

The chain has TRBV12-3 or TRBV12-4 and TRBJ1-6; no definite D call. With 6 bases removed from V and 5 bases from J, the gap between germline ends came to 17 bases. The CDR3 consists of 16 residues. The chain's CDR3 is CASRARSGLHNSPLHF. The DNA of the CDR3 is TGTGCCAGCAGGGCACGGTCCGGGCTTCATAATTCACCCCTCCACTTT.

This clonotype was detected only a few times. This chain uses TRBV10-3 with TRBJ1-1, with 11 bases lining up with TRBD1. Per the germline V gene, CDR1 is ENHRY and CDR2 is SYGVKD. Trimming cost V 10 bases and J 11 bases; bases outside gene matches: 12. CDR3 size: 13 residues. The CDR3 loop is CATRGTGGIGAFF. CDR3 in DNA: TGTGCCACAAGGGGGACAGGGGGTATTGGGGCTTTCTTT.

This clonotype occurred a few times. The gene calls are TRBV2 and TRBJ2-6; D not certain. The CDR3 is 14 amino acids. V lost 8 bases, J lost 0 bases, and 8 bases lay in between. Germline CDR1 reads SNHLY; CDR2 reads FYNNEI. CDR3 DNA: TGTGCCAGCCTTCTTGGCTCTGGGGCCAACGTCCTGACTTTC. Encoded protein: CASLLGSGANVLTF.

This clonotype was detected only a few times. The chain links TRBV7-2 to TRBJ2-3; 8 nucleotides match TRBD2. V gave up 3 bases and J gave up 2 bases; unmatched junction bases: 4. This CDR3 spans 15 amino acids. Germline V gives CDR1 SGHTA, CDR2 FQGNSA. CDR3 sequence: CASSFVSGNTDTQYF. The CDR3 DNA reads TGTGCCAGCAGCTTTGTTAGCGGGAACACAGATACGCAGTATTTT. Looking up the rest from reference TRBV7-2 and TRBJ2-3 gives the full variable domain: GAGVSQSPSNKVTEKGKDVELRCDPISGHTALYWYRQSLGQGLEFLIYFQGNSAPDKSGLPSDRFSAERTGGSVSTLTIQRTQQEDSAVYLCASSFVSGNTDTQYFGPGTRLTVL.

This clonotype was seen a few times. A much bigger clone sits one base away, suggesting this may be a read error. The chain links TRBV5-1 to TRBJ2-7, with 8 bases that match TRBD1. V shed 9 bases, J shed 1 base, and the junction held 12 bases outside the gene matches. CDR1 is SGHRS, CDR2 YFSETQ, per germline. This CDR3 comprises 15 residues. CDR3 sequence (DNA): TGCGCCAACGGGCCGGGACAGGCGGCATCCTACGAGCAGTACTTC. Translating gives CANGPGQAASYEQYF. Complete variable domain (other parts from reference TRBV5-1 and TRBJ2-7): KAGVTQTPRYLIKTRGQQVTLSCSPISGHRSVSWYQQTPGQGLQFLFEYFSETQRNKGNFPGRFSGRQFSNSRSEMNVSTLELGDSALYLCANGPGQAASYEQYFGPGTRLTVT.